This T cell receptor (beta chain) was identified during a study of control samples from healthy donors and cancer patients. The repertoire was sequenced with immunoSEQ multiplex PCR; TCRdb's copy has only in-frame clones and lacks some. The repertoire holds some 74,000 clones, with about 94% as singletons. Germline CDR1 is SQVTM and CDR2 is ANQGSEA. The V end was cut by 5 bases, the J end by 2 bases, with 9 bases between. The CDR3 consists of 12 residues. The TCR originated in a woman in her twenties or thirties in good health. The genes are TRBV29-1 and TRBJ2-5; the D is unclear. Input material: blood. CDR3 DNA sequence: TGCAGCGTTTCGCAATCGCAAGAGACCCAGTACTTC. Amino acid sequence: CSVSQSQETQYF.